This T cell receptor (beta chain) was observed in a study of blood T cell dynamics during melanoma immunotherapy. Study-level background: Metastatic melanoma patients received first-line pembrolizumab or nivolumab plus ipilimumab. Overall study findings and caveats: Clones driving repertoire changes may be melanoma-specific or general immune activation.

This clone was recorded only once. Its antigen remains unidentified. Specified time point: week 3, after first cycle of checkpoint inhibitor. V was shortened by 2 bases and J by 0 bases, with 23 bases between the two germline ends. CDR1 is SGHVS and CDR2 is FNYEAQ in the germline V gene. The CDR3 totals 19 residues. This table comes from immunoSEQ multiplex PCR, and its TCRdb copy is limited to in-frame clones, with some not included. The table includes 9,100 or so clones, less than 90% detected once. The chain is built from TRBV7-6 and TRBJ2-7, with D possibly matching TRBD2 (6 bases). This clonotype was obtained from a human donor with melanoma. The sample was blood, taken from a patient treated with checkpoint blockade. The CDR3 DNA is TGTGCCAGCAGCTTATTCGGGGGTGGGCCCTCTCCCCTCTCCTACGAGCAGTACTTC. The encoded protein is CASSLFGGGPSPLSYEQYF.